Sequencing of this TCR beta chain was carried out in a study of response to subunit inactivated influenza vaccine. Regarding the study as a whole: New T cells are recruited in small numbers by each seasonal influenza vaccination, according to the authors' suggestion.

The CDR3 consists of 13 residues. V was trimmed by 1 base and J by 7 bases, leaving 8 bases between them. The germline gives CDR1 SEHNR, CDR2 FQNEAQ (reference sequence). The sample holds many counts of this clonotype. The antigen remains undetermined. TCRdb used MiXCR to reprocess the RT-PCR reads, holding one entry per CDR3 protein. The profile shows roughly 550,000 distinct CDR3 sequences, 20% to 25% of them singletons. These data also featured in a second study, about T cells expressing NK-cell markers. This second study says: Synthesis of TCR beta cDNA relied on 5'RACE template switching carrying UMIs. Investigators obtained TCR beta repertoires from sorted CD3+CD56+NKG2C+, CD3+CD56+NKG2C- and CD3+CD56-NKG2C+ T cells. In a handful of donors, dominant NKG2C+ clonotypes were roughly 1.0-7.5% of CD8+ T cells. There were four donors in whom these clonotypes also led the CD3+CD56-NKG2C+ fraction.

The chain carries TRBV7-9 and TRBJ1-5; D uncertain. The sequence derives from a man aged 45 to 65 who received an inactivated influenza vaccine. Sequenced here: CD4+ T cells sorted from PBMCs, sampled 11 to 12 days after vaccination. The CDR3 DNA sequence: TGTGCCAGCAGCTTAGAGGGAGGCCAGCCCCAGCATTTT. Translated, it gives CASSLEGGQPQHF.